Below, one T cell receptor beta chain is given with its context. What it binds is unknown. The entry originates in a study of beta chain features in type 1 diabetes. cDNA synthesis used the whole RNA isolate, giving expressed TCRB sequences. Method: immunoSEQ multiplex PCR; TCRdb's copy keeps in-frame clones and lacks some. The sample contains 200,000 to 250,000 clones, about 11% of which appear only once. In total, each donor contributed a single heparinised blood draw that averaged around 0.12 L. CD45RO/CCR7/CD25/CD127/CD95/CD27 separated CD4+ naive, central memory, regulatory and stem cell-like memory cells by sorting. The study's findings and limits: Any HLA effect on TCRB rearrangement was left unresolved by small sub-analyses. Shorter templates might be favored by PCR, equally in patients and controls.

The germline V gene has CDR1 LGHNA and CDR2 YSLEER. The CDR3 spans 16 residues. The junction had 3 bases not matched to a gene; V was cut back by 0 bases and J by 4 bases. Sequencing used central memory CD4+ T cells from blood. The receptor was derived from a man between 18 and 35 years old in good health. This chain joins TRBV4-3 and TRBJ2-5, with 12 bases that match TRBD2. The CDR3 DNA is TGCGCCAGCAGCCAAGAACTAGCGGGAGGTCTAGAGACCCAGTACTTC. This translates into CASSQELAGGLETQYF.